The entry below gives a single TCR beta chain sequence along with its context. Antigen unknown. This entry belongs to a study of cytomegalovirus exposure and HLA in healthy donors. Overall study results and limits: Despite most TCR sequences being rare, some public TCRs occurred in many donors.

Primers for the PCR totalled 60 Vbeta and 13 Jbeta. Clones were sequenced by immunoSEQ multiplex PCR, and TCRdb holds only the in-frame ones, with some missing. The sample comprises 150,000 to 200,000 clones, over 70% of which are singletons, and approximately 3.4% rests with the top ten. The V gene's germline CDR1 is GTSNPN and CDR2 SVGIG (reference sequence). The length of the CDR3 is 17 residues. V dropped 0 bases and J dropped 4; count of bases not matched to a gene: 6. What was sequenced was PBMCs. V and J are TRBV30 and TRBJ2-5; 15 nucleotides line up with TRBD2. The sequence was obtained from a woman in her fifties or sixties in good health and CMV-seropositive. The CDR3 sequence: CAWSVGTSGRWRETQYF. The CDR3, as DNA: TGTGCCTGGAGTGTAGGGACTAGCGGGAGGTGGAGAGAGACCCAGTACTTC.